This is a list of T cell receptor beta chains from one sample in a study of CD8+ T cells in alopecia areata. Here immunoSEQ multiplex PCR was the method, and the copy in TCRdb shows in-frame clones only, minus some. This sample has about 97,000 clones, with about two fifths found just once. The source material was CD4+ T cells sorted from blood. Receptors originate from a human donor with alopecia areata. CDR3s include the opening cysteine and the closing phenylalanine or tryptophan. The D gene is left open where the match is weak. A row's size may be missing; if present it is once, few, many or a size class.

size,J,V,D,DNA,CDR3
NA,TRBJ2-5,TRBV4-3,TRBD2,TGCGCCAGCTCGAGTCAGGACACCCGGGGGGGGACCCAGTACTTC,CASSSQDTRGGTQYF
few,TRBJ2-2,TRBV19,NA,TGTGCCAGTAGTATAGCGGGAGTGAGTACCGGGGAGCTGTTTTTT,CASSIAGVSTGELFF
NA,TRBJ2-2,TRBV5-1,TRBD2,TGCGCCAGCAGTACTAGCGGGGCGAACACCGGGGAGCTGTTTTTT,CASSTSGANTGELFF
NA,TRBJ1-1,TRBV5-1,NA,TGCGCCAGCAGCTTGGATGTAGGGATGAACACTGAAGCTTTCTTT,CASSLDVGMNTEAFF
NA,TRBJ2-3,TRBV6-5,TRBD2,TGTGCCAGCAGTTACGCTAGCGGGAGAAGGAGTACGCAGTATTTT,CASSYASGRRSTQYF
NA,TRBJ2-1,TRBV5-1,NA,TGCGCCAGCAGCTCTACGGGACAAAACAATGAGCAGTTCTTC,CASSSTGQNNEQFF
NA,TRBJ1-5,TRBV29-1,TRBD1,TGCAGCGTTGCGGGACAGGGTGGGAGCAATCAGCCCCAGCATTTT,CSVAGQGGSNQPQHF
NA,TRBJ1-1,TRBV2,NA,TGTGCCAGCAGTGAACGAGTAGGAGTTGGGGCTTTCTTT,CASSERVGVGAFF
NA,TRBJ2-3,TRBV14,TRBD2,TGTGCCAGCAGCCAAATAGCGGGAGGCGCAGATACGCAGTATTTT,CASSQIAGGADTQYF
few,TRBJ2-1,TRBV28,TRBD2,TGTGCCAGCAGTTTGGCGCGGGGGGGGCAGAATGAGCAGTTCTTC,CASSLARGGQNEQFF
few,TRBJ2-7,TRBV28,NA,TGTGCCAGCATTAAGGAGGGGGTCAACTACGAGCAGTACTTC,CASIKEGVNYEQYF
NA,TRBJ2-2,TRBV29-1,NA,TGCAGCGTTGGGGCGGGCCGGAACACCGGGGAGCTGTTTTTT,CSVGAGRNTGELFF
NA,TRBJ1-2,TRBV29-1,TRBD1,TGCAGCGTTCAGGGGACAGGGGTCGATGGCTACACCTTC,CSVQGTGVDGYTF
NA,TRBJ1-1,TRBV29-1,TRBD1,TGCAGCGTGTCAGGGGGCGAAGGAACTGAAGCTTTCTTT,CSVSGGEGTEAFF
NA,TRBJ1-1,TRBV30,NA,TGTGCCTGGAGTCCGGGACTGGGGAACACTGAAGCTTTCTTT,CAWSPGLGNTEAFF
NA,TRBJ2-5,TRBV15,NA,TGTGCCACCAGCAGAGATGGGGCCCGGGTGATGGTCCAGTACTTC,CATSRDGARVMVQYF
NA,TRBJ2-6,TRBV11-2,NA,TGTGCCAGCAGCCTCGTGTCTGGGGCCAACGTCCTGACTTTC,CASSLVSGANVLTF
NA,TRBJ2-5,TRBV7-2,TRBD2,TGTGCCAGCAGCGGCGGCTGGCGGGAGCTAGAAGAGACCCAGTACTTC,CASSGGWRELEETQYF
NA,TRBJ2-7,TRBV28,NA,TGTGCCAGCAGTTTTGGTGCGGGATTAGGCTACGAGCAGTACTTC,CASSFGAGLGYEQYF
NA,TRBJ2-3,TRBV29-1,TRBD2,TGCAGCGTTTTGGGTGGGACTAGCGGGTTTCGCACAGATACGCAGTATTTT,CSVLGGTSGFRTDTQYF
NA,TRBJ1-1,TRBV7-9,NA,TGTGCCAGCAGCTTAGTTATTGAAGCTTTCTTT,CASSLVIEAFF
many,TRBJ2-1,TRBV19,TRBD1,TGTGCCAGTTTGCCGGGACAGAATTACAATGAGCAGTTCTTC,CASLPGQNYNEQFF
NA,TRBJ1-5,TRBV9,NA,TGTGCCAGCAGCGCGACACATAGCAATCAGCCCCAGCATTTT,CASSATHSNQPQHF
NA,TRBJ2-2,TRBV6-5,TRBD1,TGTGCCAGCAGTCTTCAGGGGGCGGTCACCGGGGAGCTGTTTTTT,CASSLQGAVTGELFF
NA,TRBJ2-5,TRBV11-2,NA,TGTGCCAGCAGCTTAGGAGGGACACCTCAAGAGACCCAGTACTTC,CASSLGGTPQETQYF
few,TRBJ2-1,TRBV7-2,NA,TGTGCCAGCCATAGGGGTGGATCCTACAATGAGCAGTTCTTC,CASHRGGSYNEQFF
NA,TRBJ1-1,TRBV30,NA,TGTGCCTGGAGTGACAGGCACTACACTGAAGCTTTCTTT,CAWSDRHYTEAFF
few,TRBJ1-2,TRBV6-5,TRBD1,TGTGCCAGCAGTTACGGCGGGACAGTTCGCTATGGCTACACCTTC,CASSYGGTVRYGYTF
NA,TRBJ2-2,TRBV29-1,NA,TGCAGCGTTGGTGACAGGTGGGACACCGGGGAGCTGTTTTTT,CSVGDRWDTGELFF
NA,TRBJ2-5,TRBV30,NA,TGTGCCTGGAGTCCCCAGGTTTCTGGAGAGACCCAGTACTTC,CAWSPQVSGETQYF
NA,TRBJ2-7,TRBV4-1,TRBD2,TGCGCCAGCAGCCACCTGACTAGCGGGTCCTACGAGCAGTACTTC,CASSHLTSGSYEQYF
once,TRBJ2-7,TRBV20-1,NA,TGCAGTGCTACCGGAGATTACGAGCAGTACTTC,CSATGDYEQYF
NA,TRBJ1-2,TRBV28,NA,TGTGCCAGCAGTTCTGCGGGGTTCAACTATGGCTACACCTTC,CASSSAGFNYGYTF
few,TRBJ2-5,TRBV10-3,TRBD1,TGTGCCATCCGGGACAGGAGCCAAGAGACCCAGTACTTC,CAIRDRSQETQYF
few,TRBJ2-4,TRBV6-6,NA,TGTGCCAGCAGTTATGGGGCAAACATTCAGTACTTC,CASSYGANIQYF
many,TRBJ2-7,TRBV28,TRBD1,TGTGCCAGCAACAACGCAGGGGGTGGGTACTTC,CASNNAGGGYF
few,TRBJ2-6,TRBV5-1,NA,TGCGCCAGCAGCTTGGAGGGCACGGCTTCGCCAAGGGCATCTGGGGCCAACGTCCTGACTTTC,CASSLEGTASPRASGANVLTF
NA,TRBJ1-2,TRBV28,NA,TGTGCCAGCAGTTTAAGACAGCTCTATGGCTACACCTTC,CASSLRQLYGYTF
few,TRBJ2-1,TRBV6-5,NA,TGTGCCAGCAGTTACTCTGAGCGAAGCTACAATGAGCAGTTCTTC,CASSYSERSYNEQFF
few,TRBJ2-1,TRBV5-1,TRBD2,TGCGCCAGCGGACTGACCGCTAGCGGAGGGAGCTCCTACAATGAGCAGTTCTTC,CASGLTASGGSSYNEQFF
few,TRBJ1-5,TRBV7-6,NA,TGTGCCAGCAGCCTCTCCGCAGCTAGCAATCAGCCCCAGCATTTT,CASSLSAASNQPQHF
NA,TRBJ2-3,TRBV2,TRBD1,TGTGCCAGCAGCCTTCAGGGGGTATCGACAGATACGCAGTATTTT,CASSLQGVSTDTQYF
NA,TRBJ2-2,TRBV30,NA,TGTGCCTGGAGTTGGCAGGGAGAGGGGGAGCTGTTTTTT,CAWSWQGEGELFF
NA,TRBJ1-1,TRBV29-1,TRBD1,TGCAGCGTTGGCGGACAGGGGAACACTGAAGCTTTCTTT,CSVGGQGNTEAFF
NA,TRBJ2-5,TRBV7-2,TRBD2,TGTGCCAGCAGCTTTACCTCGACTAGCGGGGGCCAAGAGACCCAGTACTTC,CASSFTSTSGGQETQYF
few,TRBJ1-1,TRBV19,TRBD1,TGTGCCAGTAGTAAAAGCACAGGGGCCCACACTGAAGCTTTCTTT,CASSKSTGAHTEAFF
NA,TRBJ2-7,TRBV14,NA,TGTGCCAGCAGCTCTAACAGCTACGAGCAGTACTTC,CASSSNSYEQYF
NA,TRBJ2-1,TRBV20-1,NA,TGCAGTGCTAGGGAAAGCTGGGAGCAGTTCTTC,CSARESWEQFF
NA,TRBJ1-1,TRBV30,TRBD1,TGTGCCTGGAGTGTCGGTTACAGGGGCTCTGAAGCTTTCTTT,CAWSVGYRGSEAFF
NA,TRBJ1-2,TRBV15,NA,TGTGCCACCAGCAGAGACTACTCCGGAAAAGGAGTGTATGGCTACACCTTC,CATSRDYSGKGVYGYTF
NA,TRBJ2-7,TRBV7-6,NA,TGTGCCAGCAGTCTCGGCAGCTACGAGCAGTACTTC,CASSLGSYEQYF